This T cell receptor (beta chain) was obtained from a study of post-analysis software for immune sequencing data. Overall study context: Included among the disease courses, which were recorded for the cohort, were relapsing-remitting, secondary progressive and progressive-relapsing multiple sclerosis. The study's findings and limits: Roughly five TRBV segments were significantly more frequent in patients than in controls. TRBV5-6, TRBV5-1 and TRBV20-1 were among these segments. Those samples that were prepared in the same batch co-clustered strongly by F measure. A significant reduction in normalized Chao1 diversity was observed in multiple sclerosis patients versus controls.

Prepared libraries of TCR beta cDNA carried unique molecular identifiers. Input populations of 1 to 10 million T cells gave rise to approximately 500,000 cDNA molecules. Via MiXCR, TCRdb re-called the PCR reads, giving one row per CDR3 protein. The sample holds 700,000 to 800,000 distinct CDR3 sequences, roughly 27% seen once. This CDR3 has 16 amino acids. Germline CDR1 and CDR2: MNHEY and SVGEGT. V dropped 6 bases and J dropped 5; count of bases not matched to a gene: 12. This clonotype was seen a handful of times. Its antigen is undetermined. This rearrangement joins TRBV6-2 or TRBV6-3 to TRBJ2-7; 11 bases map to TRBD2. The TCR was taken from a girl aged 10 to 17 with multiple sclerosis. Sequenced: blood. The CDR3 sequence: CASSRDPSGGWNEQYF. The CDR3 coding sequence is TGTGCCAGCAGCCGAGACCCTAGCGGGGGGTGGAACGAGCAGTACTTC.